These 8 T cell receptor beta chains originate from one sample sequenced in a study of B cell selection in AIRE deficiency. CD4+CD127+ cells were sorted as the conventional CD4 T cells. The protocol was immunoSEQ multiplex PCR, while the TCRdb copy is restricted to in-frame clones and leaves out a portion. The repertoire includes tens of thousands of clones, about 95% of them detected once, and around 0.22% sits in the top ten. Sequencing was carried out using CD4+CD127+ conventional T cells sorted from PBMCs. Every receptor here comes from a human donor in good health.

As for this clone: The germline gene is not matched at one end of the junction; a read error may be the cause. The gene calls are TRBV2 and TRBJ2-5; weak D call: TRBD1 (6 bases). The CDR3 has 15 residues. CDR1 is SNHLY and CDR2 is FYNNEI in the germline V gene. For the CDR3, the DNA is TGTGCCAGCAGGGAAGAGGCACAGGGCCAAGAGACCCAGTACTTC. Translated: CASREEAQGQETQYF. The complete variable domain, with remaining parts taken from reference TRBV2 and TRBJ2-5, reads EPEVTQTPSHQVTQMGQEVILRCVPISNHLYFYWYRQILGQKVEFLVSFYNNEISEKSEIFDDQFSVERPDGSNFTLKIRSTKLEDSAMYFCASREEAQGQETQYFGPGTRLLVL.

The chain uses TRBV28 and TRBJ2-3; tentatively, D is TRBD1 (5 bases). Trimming removed 2 bases from V and 4 bases from J, with 7 bases in between. There are 13 residues in the CDR3. Germline values: CDR1 MDHEN, CDR2 SYDVKM. CDR3 coding DNA: TGTGCCAGCAGTTTAACAGGCCCAGATACGCAGTATTTT. Translating it yields CASSLTGPDTQYF. The variable domain in full, with the rest retrieved from reference TRBV28 and TRBJ2-3, is DVKVTQSSRYLVKRTGEKVFLECVQDMDHENMFWYRQDPGLGLRLIYFSYDVKMKEKGDIPEGYSVSREKKERFSLILESASTNQTSMYLCASSLTGPDTQYFGPGTRLTVL.

The J gene is TRBJ2-2, the V gene TRBV5-1; D gene uncertain. The CDR3 contains 15 residues. Trimming stripped 0 bases from V and 0 bases from J, with 6 bases between. CDR1 and CDR2 from the germline V gene are SGHRS and YFSETQ. The CDR3 coding sequence is TGCGCCAGCAGCTTGGGAGGCACGAACACCGGGGAGCTGTTTTTT. This encodes CASSLGGTNTGELFF.

This chain joins TRBV14 and TRBJ2-7, with 10 nucleotides matching TRBD2. With V trimmed by 0 bases and J by 3 bases, 2 bases remained unmatched. Germline V CDR1 and CDR2: SGHDN, FVKESK. The CDR3 is made up of 15 amino acids. CDR3 sequence: CASSQETSGYYEQYF. DNA of the CDR3: TGTGCCAGCAGCCAAGAGACTAGCGGGTACTACGAGCAGTACTTC.

The J gene is TRBJ2-1, the V gene TRBV19, with TRBD1 matching 8 bases. J gave up 3 bases and V 5 bases, and 3 bases lay outside the gene matches. Germline V gene lookup returns CDR1 LNHDA and CDR2 SQIVND (reference sequence). This CDR3 region has 14 residues. In DNA form, the CDR3 reads TGTGCCAGTAGTCGACAGGGGAACTACAATGAGCAGTTCTTC. It specifies CASSRQGNYNEQFF.

The CDR3 loop is CASSIDWDTEAFF. Here the CDR3 DNA reads TGTGCCAGTAGTATAGACTGGGACACTGAAGCTTTCTTT. This chain connects TRBV19 to TRBJ1-1; D unresolved. V lost 0 bases to trimming and J lost 3 bases, with 5 bases between them. There are 13 residues in the CDR3. Germline V gene sequence: CDR1 LNHDA, CDR2 SQIVND (reference sequence).

This chain links TRBV5-1 with TRBJ2-6; D perhaps matches TRBD2 (6 bases). Trimming pared 2 bases from V and 12 bases from J, leaving 12 bases between. The CDR3 is made up of 13 amino acids. Per germline, CDR1 SGHRS and CDR2 YFSETQ. The CDR3 nucleotides read TGCGCCAGCAGCTTAGGAGGGGCGGGCGTCCTGACTTTC. Its protein product is CASSLGGAGVLTF.

This rearrangement joins TRBV2 to TRBJ1-4; no clear D gene. The J call may not be correct, given that the DNA end is closer to TRBJ2-2. This CDR3 spans 10 amino acids. The germline V gene encodes CDR1 SNHLY and CDR2 FYNNEI. The CDR3, as DNA: TGTGCCAGCTCGAACAGGGAGCTGTTTTTT. This gives the protein CASSNRELFF.